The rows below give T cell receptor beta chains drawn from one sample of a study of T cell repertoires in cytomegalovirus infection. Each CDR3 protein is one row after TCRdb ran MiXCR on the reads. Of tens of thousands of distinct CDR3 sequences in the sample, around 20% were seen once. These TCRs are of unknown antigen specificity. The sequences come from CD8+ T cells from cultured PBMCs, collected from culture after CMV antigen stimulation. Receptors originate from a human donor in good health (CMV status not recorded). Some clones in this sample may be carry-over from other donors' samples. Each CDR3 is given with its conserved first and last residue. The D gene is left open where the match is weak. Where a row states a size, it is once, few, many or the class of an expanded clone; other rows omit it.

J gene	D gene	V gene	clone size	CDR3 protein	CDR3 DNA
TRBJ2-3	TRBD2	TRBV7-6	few	CASSFTSGRGTDTQYF	TGTGCCAGCAGCTTCACTAGCGGTCGGGGAACAGATACGCAGTATTTT
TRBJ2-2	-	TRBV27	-	CASSLWPTGELFF	TGTGCCAGCAGTTTATGGCCCACCGGGGAGCTGTTTTTT
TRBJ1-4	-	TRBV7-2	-	CASSLGWATNEKLFF	TGTGCCAGCAGCTTAGGATGGGCTACTAATGAAAAACTGTTTTTT
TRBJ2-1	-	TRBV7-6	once	CASSSGFSKDEQFF	TGTGCCAGCAGCTCCGGATTTAGCAAGGATGAGCAGTTCTTC
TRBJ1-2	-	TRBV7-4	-	CASSSRDGIFLNYGYTF	TGTGCCAGCAGCTCGAGGGACGGAATCTTTCTAAACTATGGCTACACCTTC
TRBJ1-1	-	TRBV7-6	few	CASSSRSTEAFF	TGTGCCAGCAGCTCCCGAAGCACTGAAGCTTTCTTT
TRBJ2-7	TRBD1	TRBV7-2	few	CASSSDRGREQYF	TGTGCCAGCAGCTCGGACAGGGGTCGCGAGCAGTACTTC
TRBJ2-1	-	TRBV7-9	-	CASSSFGRGDSYNEQFF	TGTGCCAGCAGCTCGTTCGGACGGGGAGATTCCTACAATGAGCAGTTCTTC
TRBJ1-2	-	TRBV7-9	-	CASSLRDLGGYTF	TGTGCCAGCAGCTTACGGGACCTGGGGGGCTACACCTTC
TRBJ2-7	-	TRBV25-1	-	CASSETGVYEQYF	TGTGCCAGCAGTGAAACAGGCGTATACGAGCAGTACTTC
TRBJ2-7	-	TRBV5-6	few	CASSFGSPEEQYF	TGTGCCAGCAGCTTCGGGAGTCCTGAGGAGCAGTACTTC
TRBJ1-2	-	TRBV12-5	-	CASGLTGIDGYTF	TGTGCTAGTGGTTTGACTGGAATTGATGGCTACACCTTC
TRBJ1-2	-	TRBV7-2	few	CASSSAAGQPRYGYTF	TGTGCCAGCAGCTCAGCCGCCGGCCAGCCGCGATATGGCTACACCTTC
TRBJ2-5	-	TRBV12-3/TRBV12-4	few	CASSQFRDSQETQYF	TGTGCCAGCAGCCAATTCCGGGACTCCCAAGAGACCCAGTACTTC
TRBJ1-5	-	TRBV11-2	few	CASSRDPYSNQPQHF	TGTGCCAGCAGCCGTGACCCCTATAGCAATCAGCCCCAGCATTTT
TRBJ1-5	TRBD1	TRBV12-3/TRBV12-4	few	CASSFDPGQGNQPQHF	TGTGCCAGCAGTTTTGACCCGGGACAGGGGAATCAGCCCCAGCATTTT
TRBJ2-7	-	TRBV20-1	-	CSARTQESSYEQYF	TGCAGTGCCCGGACGCAGGAGAGCTCCTACGAGCAGTACTTC
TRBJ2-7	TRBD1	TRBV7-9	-	CASSLGQGRTYEQYF	TGTGCCAGCAGCTTGGGACAGGGGAGGACCTACGAGCAGTACTTC
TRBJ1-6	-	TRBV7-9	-	CASSDIEPLHF	TGTGCCAGCAGCGACATAGAACCCCTCCACTTT
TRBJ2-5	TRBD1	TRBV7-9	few	CASSLYGQGAEETQYF	TGTGCCAGCAGCTTATATGGACAGGGGGCGGAGGAGACCCAGTACTTC
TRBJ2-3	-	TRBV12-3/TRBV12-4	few	CASSLRDTDTQYF	TGTGCCAGCAGTTTGCGGGACACAGATACGCAGTATTTT
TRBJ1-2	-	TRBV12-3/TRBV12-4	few	CASSLVGHRGYTF	TGTGCCAGCAGTTTAGTGGGACACCGTGGCTACACCTTC
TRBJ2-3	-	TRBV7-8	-	CASSLGPSTDTQYF	TGTGCCAGCAGCTTAGGTCCTAGCACAGATACGCAGTATTTT
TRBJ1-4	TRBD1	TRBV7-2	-	CASSLAIGTGGGLFF	TGTGCCAGCAGCTTAGCGATTGGGACAGGGGGAGGACTGTTTTTT
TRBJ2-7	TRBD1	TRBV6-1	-	CASSPDRVGKYPYEQYF	TGTGCCAGCAGTCCGGACAGGGTAGGAAAATATCCCTACGAGCAGTACTTC
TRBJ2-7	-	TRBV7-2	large	CASSQHRARYEQYF	TGTGCCAGCAGCCAACACAGGGCTAGGTACGAGCAGTACTTC
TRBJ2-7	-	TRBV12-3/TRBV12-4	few	CASSEASSNYEQYF	TGTGCCAGCAGTGAGGCTTCTTCTAACTACGAGCAGTACTTC
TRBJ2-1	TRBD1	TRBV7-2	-	CASSFGTGSYNEQFF	TGTGCCAGCAGCTTCGGGACAGGGTCCTACAATGAGCAGTTCTTC
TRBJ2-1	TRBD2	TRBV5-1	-	CASSPRLAGPNEQFF	TGCGCCAGCAGCCCTCGACTAGCGGGACCCAACGAGCAGTTCTTC
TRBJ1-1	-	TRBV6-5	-	CASSFYSVTSGTEAFF	TGTGCCAGCAGTTTCTACTCGGTCACATCGGGCACTGAAGCTTTCTTT
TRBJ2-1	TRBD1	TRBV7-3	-	CASSLGQGAYEQFF	TGTGCCAGCAGCTTAGGACAGGGGGCCTATGAGCAGTTCTTC
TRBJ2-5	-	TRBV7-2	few	CASSWTQETQYF	TGTGCCAGCAGCTGGACCCAAGAGACCCAGTACTTC
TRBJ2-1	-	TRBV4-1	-	CASSHFLPLAEYSYNEQFF	TGCGCCAGCAGCCACTTTCTCCCCTTAGCGGAATACTCCTACAATGAGCAGTTCTTC
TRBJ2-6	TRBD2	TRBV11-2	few	CASSGLGKANVLTF	TGTGCCAGCAGTGGACTAGGGAAGGCCAACGTCCTGACTTTC
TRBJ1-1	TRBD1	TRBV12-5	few	CASGLVKTGEVGRNTEAFF	TGTGCTAGTGGTTTGGTGAAAACAGGGGAGGTAGGAAGGAACACTGAAGCTTTCTTT
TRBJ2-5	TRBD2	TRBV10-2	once	CASSLTSGRETQYF	TGCGCCAGCAGCCTCACTAGCGGGAGGGAGACCCAGTACTTC
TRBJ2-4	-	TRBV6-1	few	CASSEVGKGFDKNIQYF	TGTGCCAGCAGTGAAGTGGGAAAGGGTTTCGACAAAAACATTCAGTACTTC
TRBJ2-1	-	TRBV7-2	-	CASSLEGGDEQFF	TGTGCCAGCAGCTTAGAGGGTGGGGATGAGCAGTTCTTC
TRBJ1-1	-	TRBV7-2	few	CASSLGPFEAFF	TGTGCCAGCAGCTTAGGTCCATTTGAAGCTTTCTTT
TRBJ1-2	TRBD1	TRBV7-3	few	CASSPRTGGDYGYTF	TGTGCCAGCAGCCCCCGGACAGGGGGCGACTATGGCTACACCTTC
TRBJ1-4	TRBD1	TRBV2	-	CASSVGTATNEKLFF	TGTGCCAGCAGTGTCGGGACAGCAACTAATGAAAAACTGTTTTTT
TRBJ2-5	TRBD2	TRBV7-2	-	CASSLVPGGGQETQYF	TGTGCCAGCAGCTTAGTTCCCGGCGGGGGTCAAGAGACCCAGTACTTC
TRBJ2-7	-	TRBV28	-	CASSSTSQRDEQYF	TGTGCCAGCAGCTCAACGTCCCAACGTGACGAGCAGTACTTC
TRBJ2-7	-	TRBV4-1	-	CASSQGVTTLYEQYF	TGCGCCAGCAGCCAAGGAGTAACAACCCTCTACGAGCAGTACTTC
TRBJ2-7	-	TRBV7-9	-	CASSLGAQDYEQYF	TGTGCCAGCAGCTTAGGTGCGCAGGACTACGAGCAGTACTTC
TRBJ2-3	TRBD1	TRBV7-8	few	CASSLGGTEFTDTQYF	TGTGCCAGCAGCTTAGGGGGGACAGAGTTTACCGATACGCAGTATTTT